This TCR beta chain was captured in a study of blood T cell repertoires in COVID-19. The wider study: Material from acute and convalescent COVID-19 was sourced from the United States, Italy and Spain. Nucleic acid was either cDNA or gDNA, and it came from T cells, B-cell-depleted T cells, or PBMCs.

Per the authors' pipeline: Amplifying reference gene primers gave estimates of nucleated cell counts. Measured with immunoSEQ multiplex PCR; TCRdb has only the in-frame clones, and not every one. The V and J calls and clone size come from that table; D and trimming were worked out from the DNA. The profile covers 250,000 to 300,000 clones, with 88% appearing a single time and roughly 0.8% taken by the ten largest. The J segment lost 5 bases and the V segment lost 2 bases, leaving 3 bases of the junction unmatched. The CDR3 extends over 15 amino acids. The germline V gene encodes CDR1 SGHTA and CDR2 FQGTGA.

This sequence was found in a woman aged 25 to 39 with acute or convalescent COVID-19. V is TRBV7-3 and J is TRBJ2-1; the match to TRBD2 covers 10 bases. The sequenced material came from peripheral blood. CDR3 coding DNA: TGTGCCAGCAGCTTACTAGCGGGAGTTCACAATGAGCAGTTCTTC. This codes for CASSLLAGVHNEQFF.